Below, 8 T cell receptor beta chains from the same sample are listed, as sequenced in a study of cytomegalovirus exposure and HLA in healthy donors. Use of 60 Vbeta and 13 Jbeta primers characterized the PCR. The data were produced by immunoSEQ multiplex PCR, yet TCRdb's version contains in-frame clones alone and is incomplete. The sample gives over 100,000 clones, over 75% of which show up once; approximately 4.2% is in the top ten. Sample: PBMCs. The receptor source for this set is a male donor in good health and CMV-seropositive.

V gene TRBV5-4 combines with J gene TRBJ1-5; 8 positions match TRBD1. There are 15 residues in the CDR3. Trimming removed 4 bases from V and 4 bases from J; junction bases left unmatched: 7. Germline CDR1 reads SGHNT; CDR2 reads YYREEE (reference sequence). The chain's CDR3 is CASSPMTGVNQPQHF. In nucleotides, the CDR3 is TGTGCCAGCAGCCCTATGACAGGGGTTAATCAGCCCCAGCATTTT.

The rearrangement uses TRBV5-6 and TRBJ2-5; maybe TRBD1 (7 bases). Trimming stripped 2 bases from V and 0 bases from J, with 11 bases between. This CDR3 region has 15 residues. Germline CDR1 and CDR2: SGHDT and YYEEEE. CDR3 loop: CASSLQGRYQETQYF. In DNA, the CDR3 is TGTGCCAGCAGCTTACAGGGGAGGTACCAAGAGACCCAGTACTTC.

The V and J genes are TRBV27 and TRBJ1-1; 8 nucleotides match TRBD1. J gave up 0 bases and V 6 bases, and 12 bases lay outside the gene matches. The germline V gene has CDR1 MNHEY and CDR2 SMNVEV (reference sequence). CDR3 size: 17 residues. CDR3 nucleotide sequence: TGTGCCAGCAGATCTCTATCCGGGACAGGTATGAACACTGAAGCTTTCTTT. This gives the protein CASRSLSGTGMNTEAFF.

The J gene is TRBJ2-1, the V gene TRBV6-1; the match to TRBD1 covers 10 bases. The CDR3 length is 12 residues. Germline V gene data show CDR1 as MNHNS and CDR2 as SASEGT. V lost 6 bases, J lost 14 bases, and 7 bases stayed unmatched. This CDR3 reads CASSHLGTGEFF. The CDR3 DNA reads TGTGCCAGCAGCCACCTTGGGACAGGGGAGTTCTTC.

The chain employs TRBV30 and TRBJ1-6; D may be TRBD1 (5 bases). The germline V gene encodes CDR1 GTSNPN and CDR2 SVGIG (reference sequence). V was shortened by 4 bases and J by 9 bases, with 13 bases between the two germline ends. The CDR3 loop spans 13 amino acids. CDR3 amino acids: CAWKGKSGSPLHF. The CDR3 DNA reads TGTGCCTGGAAGGGGAAATCAGGTTCACCCCTCCACTTT.

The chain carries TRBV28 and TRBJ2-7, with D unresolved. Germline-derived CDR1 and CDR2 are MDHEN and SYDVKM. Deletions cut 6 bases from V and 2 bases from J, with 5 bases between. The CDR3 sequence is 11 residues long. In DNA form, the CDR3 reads TGTGCCAGCAGCTCCCCCTACGAGCAGTACTTC. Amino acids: CASSSPYEQYF.

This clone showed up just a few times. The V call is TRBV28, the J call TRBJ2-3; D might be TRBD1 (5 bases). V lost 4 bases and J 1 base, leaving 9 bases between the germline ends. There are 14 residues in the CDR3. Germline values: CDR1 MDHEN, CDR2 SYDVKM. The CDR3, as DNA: TGTGCCAGCAGTTCCCTACAGGGCACAGATACGCAGTATTTT. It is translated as CASSSLQGTDTQYF.

In nucleotides, the CDR3 is TGTGCCAGCAGCACCAGGACTAGCGGGAGCTCCTACAATGAGCAGTTCTTC. This encodes CASSTRTSGSSYNEQFF. This rearrangement joins TRBV7-8 to TRBJ2-1; 13 nucleotides line up with TRBD2. This CDR3 comprises 17 residues. The J segment lost 0 bases and the V segment lost 5 bases, leaving 4 bases of the junction unmatched. CDR1 SGHVS and CDR2 FQNEAQ come from the germline V gene.